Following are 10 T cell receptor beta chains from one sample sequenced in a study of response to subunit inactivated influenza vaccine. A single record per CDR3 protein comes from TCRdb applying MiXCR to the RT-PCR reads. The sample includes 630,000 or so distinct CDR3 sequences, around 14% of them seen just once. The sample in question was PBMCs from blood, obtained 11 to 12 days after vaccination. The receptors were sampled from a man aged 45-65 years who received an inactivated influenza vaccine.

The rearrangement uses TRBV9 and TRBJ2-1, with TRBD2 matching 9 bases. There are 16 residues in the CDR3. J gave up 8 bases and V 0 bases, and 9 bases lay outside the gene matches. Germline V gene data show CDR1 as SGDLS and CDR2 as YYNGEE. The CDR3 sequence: CASSVGGSGSFDEQFF. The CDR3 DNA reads TGTGCCAGCAGCGTAGGGGGTAGCGGGAGTTTCGATGAGCAGTTCTTC.

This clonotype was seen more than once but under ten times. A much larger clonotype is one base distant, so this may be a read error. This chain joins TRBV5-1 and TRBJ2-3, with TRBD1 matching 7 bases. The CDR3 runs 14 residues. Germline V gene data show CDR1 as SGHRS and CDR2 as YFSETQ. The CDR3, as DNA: TGCGCCAGCAGCTGGACAGGTGGGGCAGATGCGCAGTATTTT. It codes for CASSWTGGADAQYF.

CDR3 amino acids: CASTRELPLDLREQYF. CDR3 DNA sequence: TGTGCCAGCACTCGGGAGCTCCCCTTGGATTTACGCGAGCAGTACTTC. The chain is built from TRBV2 and TRBJ2-7; D perhaps matches TRBD2 (6 bases). The V end lost 7 bases, the J end lost 6 bases, and 25 bases lay between the germline ends. The CDR3 loop spans 16 amino acids. Germline lookup yields CDR1 SNHLY and CDR2 FYNNEI.

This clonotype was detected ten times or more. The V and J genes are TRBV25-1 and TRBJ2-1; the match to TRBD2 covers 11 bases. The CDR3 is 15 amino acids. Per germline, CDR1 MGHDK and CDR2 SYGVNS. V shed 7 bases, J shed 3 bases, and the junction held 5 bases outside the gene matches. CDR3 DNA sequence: TGTGCCAGCACCAGTAGCGGGGGGGGCTACAATGAGCAGTTCTTC. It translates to CASTSSGGGYNEQFF.

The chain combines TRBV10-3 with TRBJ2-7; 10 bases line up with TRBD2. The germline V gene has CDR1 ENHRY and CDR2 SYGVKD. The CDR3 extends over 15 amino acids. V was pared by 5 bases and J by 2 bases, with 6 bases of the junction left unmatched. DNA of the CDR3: TGTGCCATCAGTCCTAGCGGGGGTGGGCCCTACGAGCAGTACTTC. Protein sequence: CAISPSGGGPYEQYF.

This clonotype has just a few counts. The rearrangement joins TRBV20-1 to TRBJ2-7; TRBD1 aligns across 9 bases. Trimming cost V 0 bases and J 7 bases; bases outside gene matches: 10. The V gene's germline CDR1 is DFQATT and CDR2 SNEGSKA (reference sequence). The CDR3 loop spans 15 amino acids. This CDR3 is CSARDSTGGDWEQYF. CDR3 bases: TGCAGTGCTAGAGACTCGACAGGGGGGGACTGGGAGCAGTACTTC.

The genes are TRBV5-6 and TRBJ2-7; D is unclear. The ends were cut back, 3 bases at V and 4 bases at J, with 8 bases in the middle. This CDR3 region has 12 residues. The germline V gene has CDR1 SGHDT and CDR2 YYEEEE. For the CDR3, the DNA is TGTGCCAGCAGCTACGACAAATACGAGCAGTACTTC. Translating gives CASSYDKYEQYF.

The CDR3 DNA reads TGTGCCAGCAGCTCCTACGGAGGGGATGGTCGCGGCACCTTC. Its translation: CASSSYGGDGRGTF. The chain is built from TRBV7-9 and TRBJ1-2; maybe TRBD1 (5 bases). Looked up from germline, CDR1 is SEHNR and CDR2 is FQNEAQ (reference sequence). CDR3 length: 14 amino acids. Deletions cut 4 bases from V and 13 bases from J, with 22 bases between.

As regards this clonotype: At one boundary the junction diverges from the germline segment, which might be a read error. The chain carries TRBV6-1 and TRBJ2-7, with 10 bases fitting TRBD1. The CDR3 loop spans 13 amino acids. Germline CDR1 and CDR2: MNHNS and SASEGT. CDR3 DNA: TGTGCCAGCAGCCAGGACAGGGGGTACGAGCAGAACTTC. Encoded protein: CASSQDRGYEQNF.

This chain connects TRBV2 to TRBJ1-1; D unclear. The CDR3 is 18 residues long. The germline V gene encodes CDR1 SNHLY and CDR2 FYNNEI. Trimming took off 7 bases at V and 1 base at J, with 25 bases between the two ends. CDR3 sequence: CASKTEPRLRLTNTEAFF. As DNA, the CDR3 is TGTGCCAGCAAGACGGAACCGAGATTGAGGCTTACGAACACTGAAGCTTTCTTT.